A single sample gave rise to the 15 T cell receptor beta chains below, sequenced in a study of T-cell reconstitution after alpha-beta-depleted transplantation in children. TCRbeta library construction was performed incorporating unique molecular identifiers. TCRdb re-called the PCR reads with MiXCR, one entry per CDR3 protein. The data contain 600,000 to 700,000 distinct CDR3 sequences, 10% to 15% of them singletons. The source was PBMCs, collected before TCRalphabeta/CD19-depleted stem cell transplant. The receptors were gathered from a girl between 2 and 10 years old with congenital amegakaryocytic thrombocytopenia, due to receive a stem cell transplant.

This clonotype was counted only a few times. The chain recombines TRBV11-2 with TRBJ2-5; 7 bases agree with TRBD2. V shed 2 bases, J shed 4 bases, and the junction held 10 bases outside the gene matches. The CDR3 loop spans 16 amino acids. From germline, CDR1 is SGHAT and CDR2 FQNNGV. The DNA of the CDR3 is TGTGCCAGCAGCTTAACGGGAGGTGGAGTGATAGAGACCCAGTACTTC. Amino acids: CASSLTGGGVIETQYF.

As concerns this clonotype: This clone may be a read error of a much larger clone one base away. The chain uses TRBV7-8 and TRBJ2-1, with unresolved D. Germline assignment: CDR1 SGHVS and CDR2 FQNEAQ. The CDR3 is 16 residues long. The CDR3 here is CASSLAYRSSYNEQLF. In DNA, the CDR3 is TGTGCCAGCAGCTTAGCGTACCGAAGCTCCTACAATGAGCAGCTCTTC.

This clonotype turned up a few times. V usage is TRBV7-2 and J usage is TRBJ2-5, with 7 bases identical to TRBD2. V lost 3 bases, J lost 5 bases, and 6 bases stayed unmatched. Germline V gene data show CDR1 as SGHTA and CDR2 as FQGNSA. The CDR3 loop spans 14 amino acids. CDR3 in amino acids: CASSFNPGGETQYF. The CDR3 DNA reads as TGTGCCAGCAGCTTCAATCCCGGGGGGGAGACCCAGTACTTC.

For the CDR3, the DNA is TGTGCCATCAGGGAGGGGACCGGTACCTACGAGCAGTACTTC. This gives the protein CAIREGTGTYEQYF. V and J are TRBV10-3 and TRBJ2-7; tentative D call: TRBD2 (6 bases). Germline CDR1 and CDR2: ENHRY and SYGVKD. V gave up 6 bases and J gave up 2 bases, with 14 bases separating them. The CDR3 is made up of 14 amino acids.

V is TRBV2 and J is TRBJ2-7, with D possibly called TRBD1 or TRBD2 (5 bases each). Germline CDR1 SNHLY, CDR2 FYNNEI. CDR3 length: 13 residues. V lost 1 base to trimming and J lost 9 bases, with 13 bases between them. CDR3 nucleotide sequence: TGTGCCAGCAGTGAAGATCTCGGGGCCGGGCAGTACTTC. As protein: CASSEDLGAGQYF.

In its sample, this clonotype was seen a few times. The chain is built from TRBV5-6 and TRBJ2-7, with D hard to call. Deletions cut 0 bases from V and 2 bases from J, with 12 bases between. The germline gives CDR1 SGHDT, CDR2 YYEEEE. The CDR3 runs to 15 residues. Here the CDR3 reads CASSLGSDVPYEQYF. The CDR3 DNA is TGTGCCAGCAGCTTGGGCAGCGACGTGCCCTACGAGCAGTACTTC.

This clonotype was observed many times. The CDR3 protein is CSARDDGRETQYF. The CDR3 nucleotides read TGCAGTGCTAGAGATGATGGGAGAGAGACCCAGTACTTC. V and J are TRBV20-1 and TRBJ2-5, with D possibly being TRBD2 (5 bases). CDR3 length equals 13 residues. V dropped 0 bases and J dropped 4 bases, with 9 bases sitting between them. CDR1 is DFQATT, CDR2 SNEGSKA, per germline (reference sequence).

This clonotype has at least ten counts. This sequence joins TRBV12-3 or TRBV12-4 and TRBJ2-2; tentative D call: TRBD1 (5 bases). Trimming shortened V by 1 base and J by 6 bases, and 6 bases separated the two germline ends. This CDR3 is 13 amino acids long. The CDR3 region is CASSLEGPGELFF. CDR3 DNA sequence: TGTGCCAGCAGTTTAGAGGGGCCCGGGGAGCTGTTTTTT.

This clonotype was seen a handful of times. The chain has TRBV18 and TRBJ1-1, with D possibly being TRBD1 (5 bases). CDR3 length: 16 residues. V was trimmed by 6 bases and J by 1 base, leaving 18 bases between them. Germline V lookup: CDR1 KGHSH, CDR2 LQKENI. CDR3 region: CASSSMGLPTNTEAFF. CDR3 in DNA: TGTGCCAGCTCTTCCATGGGACTCCCAACGAACACTGAAGCTTTCTTT. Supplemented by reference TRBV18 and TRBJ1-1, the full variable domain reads NAGVMQNPRHLVRRRGQEARLRCSPMKGHSHVYWYRQLPEEGLKFMVYLQKENIIDESGMPKERFSAEFPKEGPSILRIQQVVRGDSAAYFCASSSMGLPTNTEAFFGQGTRLTVV.

DNA for the CDR3: TGTGCCAGTAGTGTTTCGTCAAAGACCCAGTACTTC. Protein sequence: CASSVSSKTQYF. The chain recombines TRBV7-9 with TRBJ2-5; D is unresolved. In germline, CDR1 is SEHNR, CDR2 FQNEAQ (reference sequence). The CDR3 has 12 residues. V was shortened by 9 bases and J by 6 bases, with 14 bases between the two germline ends.

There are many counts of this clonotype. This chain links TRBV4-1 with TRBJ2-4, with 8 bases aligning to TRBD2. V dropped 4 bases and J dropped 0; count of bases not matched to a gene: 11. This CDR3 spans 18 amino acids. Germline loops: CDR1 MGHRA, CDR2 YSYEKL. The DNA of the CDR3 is TGCGCCAGCAGCCGAGTTTCCGGGACTAGTCTAGCCAAAAACATTCAGTACTTC. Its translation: CASSRVSGTSLAKNIQYF.

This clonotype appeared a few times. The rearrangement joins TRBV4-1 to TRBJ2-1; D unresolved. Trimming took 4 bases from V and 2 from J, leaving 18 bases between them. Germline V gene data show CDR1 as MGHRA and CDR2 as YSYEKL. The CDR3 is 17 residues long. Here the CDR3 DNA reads TGCGCCAGCAGCCCTCAAGGGCTGCGGACCCCCTACAATGAGCAGTTCTTC. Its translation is CASSPQGLRTPYNEQFF.

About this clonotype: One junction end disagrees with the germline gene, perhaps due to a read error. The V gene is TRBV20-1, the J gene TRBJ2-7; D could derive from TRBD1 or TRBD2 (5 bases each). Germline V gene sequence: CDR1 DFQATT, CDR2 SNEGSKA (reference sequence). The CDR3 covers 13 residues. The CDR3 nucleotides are TGCAGTGCGGGGGTAGGGGAGCCGGAAGAGCAGTCCTTC. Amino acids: CSAGVGEPEEQSF.

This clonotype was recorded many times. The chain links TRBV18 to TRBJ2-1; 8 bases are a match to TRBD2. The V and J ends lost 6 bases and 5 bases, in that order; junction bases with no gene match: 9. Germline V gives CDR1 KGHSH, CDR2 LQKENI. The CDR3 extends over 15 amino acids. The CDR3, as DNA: TGTGCCAGCTCTCCCGGGACTAGTCGCAACAATGAGCAGTTCTTC. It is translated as CASSPGTSRNNEQFF.

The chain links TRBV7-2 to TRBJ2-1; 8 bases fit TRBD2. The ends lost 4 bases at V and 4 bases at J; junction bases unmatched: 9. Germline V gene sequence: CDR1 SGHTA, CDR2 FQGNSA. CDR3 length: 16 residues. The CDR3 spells CASSYLGLAVYNEQFF. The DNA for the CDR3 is TGTGCCAGCAGCTACCTAGGACTAGCAGTATACAATGAGCAGTTCTTC.